Following are 19 T cell receptor beta chains from one sample sequenced in a study of shared clonotypes between healthy human individuals. Measured with immunoSEQ multiplex PCR; TCRdb has only the in-frame clones, and not every one. The sample shows 2 million to 2.5 million clones, 85% to 95% of them seen only once. The sequencing input was naive CD4+ T cells from PBMCs. Documented subset: CD45RA+ positively selected. These receptors were obtained from a man aged 18 to 30 in good health. Some clones in this sample may be carry-over from other donors' samples.

With regard to this clone: This specimen includes other DNA sequences encoding the same CDR3. V gene TRBV4-2 combines with J gene TRBJ1-2; D unresolved. Trimming cost V 1 base and J 4 bases, with 4 bases left between them. CDR1 LGHNA and CDR2 YNFKEQ come from the germline V gene. The CDR3 runs 12 residues. The CDR3 sequence is CASSQASYGYTF. In DNA, the CDR3 is TGTGCCAGCAGCCAAGCATCCTATGGCTACACCTTC.

This chain joins TRBV10-3 and TRBJ1-2; 9 bases line up with TRBD1. The trim removed 6 bases at V and 7 bases at J, leaving 9 bases unmatched. Germline CDR1 ENHRY, CDR2 SYGVKD. The CDR3 has 14 amino acids. CDR3 sequence: CAISRTGDRGGYTF. CDR3 in DNA: TGTGCCATCAGCAGGACAGGGGATCGGGGTGGCTACACCTTC.

V and J are TRBV11-2 and TRBJ1-4; D is possibly TRBD1 (5 bases). Germline values: CDR1 SGHAT, CDR2 FQNNGV. The V end was cut by 1 base, the J end by 4 bases, with 10 bases between. The CDR3 spans 15 residues. Here the CDR3 DNA reads TGTGCCAGCAGCTTAGGTCAGGGAGGTAATGAAAAACTGTTTTTT. Translation: CASSLGQGGNEKLFF.

The chain links TRBV5-1 to TRBJ1-2; no reliable D call. This CDR3 region has 15 residues. The germline CDR1 and CDR2 sequences are SGHRS and YFSETQ. Trimming took off 5 bases at V and 4 bases at J, with 18 bases between the two ends. The CDR3 bases are TGCGCCAGCAGTATTGGGATTACTCCCCCCTATGGCTACACCTTC. Its protein is CASSIGITPPYGYTF.

The chain links TRBV2 to TRBJ1-1, with TRBD1 as a possible D gene (5 bases). CDR3 length equals 16 residues. The germline V gene encodes CDR1 SNHLY and CDR2 FYNNEI. V was shortened by 6 bases and J by 0 bases, with 17 bases between the two germline ends. The CDR3 DNA reads TGTGCCAGCAGGACCGCAGGGAGAGGTATGAACACTGAAGCTTTCTTT. It translates to CASRTAGRGMNTEAFF. Together with reference TRBV2 and TRBJ1-1, the CDR3 gives the full variable domain: EPEVTQTPSHQVTQMGQEVILRCVPISNHLYFYWYRQILGQKVEFLVSFYNNEISEKSEIFDDQFSVERPDGSNFTLKIRSTKLEDSAMYFCASRTAGRGMNTEAFFGQGTRLTVV.

The chain combines TRBV2 with TRBJ1-3; TRBD1 might be the D (5 bases). Trimming pared 6 bases from V and 4 bases from J, leaving 16 bases between. Germline CDR1 reads SNHLY; CDR2 reads FYNNEI. This CDR3 contains 15 residues. CDR3 sequence: CASSLNGGMGNTIYF. CDR3 DNA sequence: TGTGCCAGCAGCCTAAACGGGGGGATGGGAAACACCATATATTTT.

The chain recombines TRBV6-1 with TRBJ2-7; D possibly matches TRBD1 or TRBD2 (5 bases each). Germline lookup yields CDR1 MNHNS and CDR2 SASEGT. This CDR3 has 16 residues. The V end was cut by 4 bases, the J end by 2 bases, with 18 bases between. The DNA of the CDR3 is TGTGCCAGCAGTGCCGGGACCTCCACCTCCCCCTACGAGCAGTACTTC. This encodes CASSAGTSTSPYEQYF.

This chain uses TRBV10-3 with TRBJ2-7; 7 bases map to TRBD1. Germline V gene data show CDR1 as ENHRY and CDR2 as SYGVKD. Trimming cost V 4 bases and J 3 bases; bases outside gene matches: 9. There are 15 residues in the CDR3. Written as DNA, the CDR3 is TGTGCCATCAGTGCAAGCCGGGACAGAGACTACGAGCAGTACTTC. This translates into CAISASRDRDYEQYF.

The rearrangement links TRBV5-1 to TRBJ2-1; 11 bases map to TRBD2. The V gene end was trimmed by 5 bases and the J gene end by 3 bases; junction bases not matched to a gene: 7. The CDR3 spans 16 residues. Germline CDR1 reads SGHRS; CDR2 reads YFSETQ. This CDR3 is CASREGTSGYYNEQFF. DNA for the CDR3: TGCGCCAGCAGAGAAGGGACTAGCGGCTACTACAATGAGCAGTTCTTC.

The chain carries TRBV7-8 and TRBJ2-7; D remains unclear. CDR1 is SGHVS and CDR2 is FQNEAQ in the germline V gene. Trimming removed 1 base from V and 6 bases from J, with 7 bases in between. The CDR3 extends over 12 amino acids. CDR3: CASSLGRVEQYF. The CDR3, as DNA: TGTGCCAGCAGCTTAGGTAGGGTCGAGCAGTACTTC.

The CDR3 nucleotides are TGTGCCAGCTCACCAGAAGCTAGTATGAATGAGCAGTTCTTC. This sequence encodes CASSPEASMNEQFF. The rearrangement joins TRBV18 to TRBJ2-1, with D uncertain. V lost 2 bases to trimming and J lost 7 bases, with 12 bases between them. The CDR3 has 14 amino acids. Germline V gene lookup returns CDR1 KGHSH and CDR2 LQKENI.

The rearrangement joins TRBV4-3 to TRBJ2-7; 7 bases match TRBD1. This CDR3 is 15 amino acids long. Germline loops: CDR1 LGHNA, CDR2 YSLEER. The V and J ends lost 5 bases and 1 base, in that order; junction bases with no gene match: 8. The CDR3 nucleotides read TGCGCCAGCAGCAGTGGGGACAGCCGATCCTACGAGCAGTACTTC. It specifies CASSSGDSRSYEQYF.

The gene calls are TRBV5-1 and TRBJ1-4, with 9 nucleotides matching TRBD1. CDR1 and CDR2 from the germline V gene are SGHRS and YFSETQ. This CDR3 spans 16 amino acids. The J segment lost 6 bases and the V segment lost 0 bases, leaving 6 bases of the junction unmatched. Written as DNA, the CDR3 is TGCGCCAGCAGCTTGGAACCCGGGACAGGGTATGAAAAACTGTTTTTT. Amino acids: CASSLEPGTGYEKLFF.

V is TRBV5-5 and J is TRBJ2-7, with D uncertain. Trimming took off 2 bases at V and 0 bases at J, with 6 bases between the two ends. The CDR3 runs 13 residues. Germline CDR1 reads SGHKS; CDR2 reads YYEKEE (reference sequence). The CDR3 spells CASSFRSSYEQYF. The CDR3 coding sequence is TGTGCCAGCAGCTTCAGGAGCTCCTACGAGCAGTACTTC.

Turning to this clone: Other nucleotide sequences from this sample produce the same CDR3. CDR3 nucleotide sequence: TGTGCCAGCAGCCTCCGAGAGACCCAGTACTTC. It specifies CASSLRETQYF. The genes are TRBV27 and TRBJ2-5; D unclear. Per the germline V gene, CDR1 is MNHEY and CDR2 is SMNVEV (reference sequence). V was trimmed by 6 bases and J by 4 bases, leaving 6 bases between them. The CDR3 is made up of 11 amino acids.

The chain combines TRBV5-5 with TRBJ1-3, with D possibly being TRBD1 (6 bases). Germline V lookup: CDR1 SGHKS, CDR2 YYEKEE (reference sequence). V shed 3 bases and J shed 4 bases, with 11 bases lying between them. This CDR3 comprises 14 residues. The CDR3 protein is CASSSTGTGNTIYF. CDR3 DNA: TGTGCCAGCAGCTCTACCGGGACAGGAAACACCATATATTTT.

The table lists this clone with a count of one. The chain carries TRBV6-1 and TRBJ2-2, with 8 bases aligning to TRBD1. V dropped 5 bases and J dropped 1; count of bases not matched to a gene: 3. The CDR3 covers 15 residues. Germline values: CDR1 MNHNS, CDR2 SASEGT. The CDR3 protein is CASSRQGMNTGELFF. The DNA for the CDR3 is TGTGCCAGCAGTAGACAGGGGATGAACACCGGGGAGCTGTTTTTT.

The rearrangement uses TRBV19 and TRBJ2-1; the match to TRBD2 covers 8 bases. With 3 bases clipped from V and 8 bases from J, the junction kept 6 bases outside the gene matches. The length of the CDR3 is 14 residues. Germline CDR1 LNHDA, CDR2 SQIVND (reference sequence). The CDR3 protein is CASSIPGLGYEQFF. For the CDR3, the DNA is TGTGCCAGTAGTATCCCGGGACTAGGATATGAGCAGTTCTTC.

The V and J genes are TRBV7-9 and TRBJ1-5; TRBD1 matches 10 bases. This CDR3 contains 15 residues. Germline V gene sequence: CDR1 SEHNR, CDR2 FQNEAQ (reference sequence). After removal of 5 bases from V and 2 bases from J, the junction contained 3 bases not matched to a gene. CDR3 DNA: TGTGCCAGCAGCCTGGACAGGGGGGGCAATCAGCCCCAGCATTTT. It translates to CASSLDRGGNQPQHF.